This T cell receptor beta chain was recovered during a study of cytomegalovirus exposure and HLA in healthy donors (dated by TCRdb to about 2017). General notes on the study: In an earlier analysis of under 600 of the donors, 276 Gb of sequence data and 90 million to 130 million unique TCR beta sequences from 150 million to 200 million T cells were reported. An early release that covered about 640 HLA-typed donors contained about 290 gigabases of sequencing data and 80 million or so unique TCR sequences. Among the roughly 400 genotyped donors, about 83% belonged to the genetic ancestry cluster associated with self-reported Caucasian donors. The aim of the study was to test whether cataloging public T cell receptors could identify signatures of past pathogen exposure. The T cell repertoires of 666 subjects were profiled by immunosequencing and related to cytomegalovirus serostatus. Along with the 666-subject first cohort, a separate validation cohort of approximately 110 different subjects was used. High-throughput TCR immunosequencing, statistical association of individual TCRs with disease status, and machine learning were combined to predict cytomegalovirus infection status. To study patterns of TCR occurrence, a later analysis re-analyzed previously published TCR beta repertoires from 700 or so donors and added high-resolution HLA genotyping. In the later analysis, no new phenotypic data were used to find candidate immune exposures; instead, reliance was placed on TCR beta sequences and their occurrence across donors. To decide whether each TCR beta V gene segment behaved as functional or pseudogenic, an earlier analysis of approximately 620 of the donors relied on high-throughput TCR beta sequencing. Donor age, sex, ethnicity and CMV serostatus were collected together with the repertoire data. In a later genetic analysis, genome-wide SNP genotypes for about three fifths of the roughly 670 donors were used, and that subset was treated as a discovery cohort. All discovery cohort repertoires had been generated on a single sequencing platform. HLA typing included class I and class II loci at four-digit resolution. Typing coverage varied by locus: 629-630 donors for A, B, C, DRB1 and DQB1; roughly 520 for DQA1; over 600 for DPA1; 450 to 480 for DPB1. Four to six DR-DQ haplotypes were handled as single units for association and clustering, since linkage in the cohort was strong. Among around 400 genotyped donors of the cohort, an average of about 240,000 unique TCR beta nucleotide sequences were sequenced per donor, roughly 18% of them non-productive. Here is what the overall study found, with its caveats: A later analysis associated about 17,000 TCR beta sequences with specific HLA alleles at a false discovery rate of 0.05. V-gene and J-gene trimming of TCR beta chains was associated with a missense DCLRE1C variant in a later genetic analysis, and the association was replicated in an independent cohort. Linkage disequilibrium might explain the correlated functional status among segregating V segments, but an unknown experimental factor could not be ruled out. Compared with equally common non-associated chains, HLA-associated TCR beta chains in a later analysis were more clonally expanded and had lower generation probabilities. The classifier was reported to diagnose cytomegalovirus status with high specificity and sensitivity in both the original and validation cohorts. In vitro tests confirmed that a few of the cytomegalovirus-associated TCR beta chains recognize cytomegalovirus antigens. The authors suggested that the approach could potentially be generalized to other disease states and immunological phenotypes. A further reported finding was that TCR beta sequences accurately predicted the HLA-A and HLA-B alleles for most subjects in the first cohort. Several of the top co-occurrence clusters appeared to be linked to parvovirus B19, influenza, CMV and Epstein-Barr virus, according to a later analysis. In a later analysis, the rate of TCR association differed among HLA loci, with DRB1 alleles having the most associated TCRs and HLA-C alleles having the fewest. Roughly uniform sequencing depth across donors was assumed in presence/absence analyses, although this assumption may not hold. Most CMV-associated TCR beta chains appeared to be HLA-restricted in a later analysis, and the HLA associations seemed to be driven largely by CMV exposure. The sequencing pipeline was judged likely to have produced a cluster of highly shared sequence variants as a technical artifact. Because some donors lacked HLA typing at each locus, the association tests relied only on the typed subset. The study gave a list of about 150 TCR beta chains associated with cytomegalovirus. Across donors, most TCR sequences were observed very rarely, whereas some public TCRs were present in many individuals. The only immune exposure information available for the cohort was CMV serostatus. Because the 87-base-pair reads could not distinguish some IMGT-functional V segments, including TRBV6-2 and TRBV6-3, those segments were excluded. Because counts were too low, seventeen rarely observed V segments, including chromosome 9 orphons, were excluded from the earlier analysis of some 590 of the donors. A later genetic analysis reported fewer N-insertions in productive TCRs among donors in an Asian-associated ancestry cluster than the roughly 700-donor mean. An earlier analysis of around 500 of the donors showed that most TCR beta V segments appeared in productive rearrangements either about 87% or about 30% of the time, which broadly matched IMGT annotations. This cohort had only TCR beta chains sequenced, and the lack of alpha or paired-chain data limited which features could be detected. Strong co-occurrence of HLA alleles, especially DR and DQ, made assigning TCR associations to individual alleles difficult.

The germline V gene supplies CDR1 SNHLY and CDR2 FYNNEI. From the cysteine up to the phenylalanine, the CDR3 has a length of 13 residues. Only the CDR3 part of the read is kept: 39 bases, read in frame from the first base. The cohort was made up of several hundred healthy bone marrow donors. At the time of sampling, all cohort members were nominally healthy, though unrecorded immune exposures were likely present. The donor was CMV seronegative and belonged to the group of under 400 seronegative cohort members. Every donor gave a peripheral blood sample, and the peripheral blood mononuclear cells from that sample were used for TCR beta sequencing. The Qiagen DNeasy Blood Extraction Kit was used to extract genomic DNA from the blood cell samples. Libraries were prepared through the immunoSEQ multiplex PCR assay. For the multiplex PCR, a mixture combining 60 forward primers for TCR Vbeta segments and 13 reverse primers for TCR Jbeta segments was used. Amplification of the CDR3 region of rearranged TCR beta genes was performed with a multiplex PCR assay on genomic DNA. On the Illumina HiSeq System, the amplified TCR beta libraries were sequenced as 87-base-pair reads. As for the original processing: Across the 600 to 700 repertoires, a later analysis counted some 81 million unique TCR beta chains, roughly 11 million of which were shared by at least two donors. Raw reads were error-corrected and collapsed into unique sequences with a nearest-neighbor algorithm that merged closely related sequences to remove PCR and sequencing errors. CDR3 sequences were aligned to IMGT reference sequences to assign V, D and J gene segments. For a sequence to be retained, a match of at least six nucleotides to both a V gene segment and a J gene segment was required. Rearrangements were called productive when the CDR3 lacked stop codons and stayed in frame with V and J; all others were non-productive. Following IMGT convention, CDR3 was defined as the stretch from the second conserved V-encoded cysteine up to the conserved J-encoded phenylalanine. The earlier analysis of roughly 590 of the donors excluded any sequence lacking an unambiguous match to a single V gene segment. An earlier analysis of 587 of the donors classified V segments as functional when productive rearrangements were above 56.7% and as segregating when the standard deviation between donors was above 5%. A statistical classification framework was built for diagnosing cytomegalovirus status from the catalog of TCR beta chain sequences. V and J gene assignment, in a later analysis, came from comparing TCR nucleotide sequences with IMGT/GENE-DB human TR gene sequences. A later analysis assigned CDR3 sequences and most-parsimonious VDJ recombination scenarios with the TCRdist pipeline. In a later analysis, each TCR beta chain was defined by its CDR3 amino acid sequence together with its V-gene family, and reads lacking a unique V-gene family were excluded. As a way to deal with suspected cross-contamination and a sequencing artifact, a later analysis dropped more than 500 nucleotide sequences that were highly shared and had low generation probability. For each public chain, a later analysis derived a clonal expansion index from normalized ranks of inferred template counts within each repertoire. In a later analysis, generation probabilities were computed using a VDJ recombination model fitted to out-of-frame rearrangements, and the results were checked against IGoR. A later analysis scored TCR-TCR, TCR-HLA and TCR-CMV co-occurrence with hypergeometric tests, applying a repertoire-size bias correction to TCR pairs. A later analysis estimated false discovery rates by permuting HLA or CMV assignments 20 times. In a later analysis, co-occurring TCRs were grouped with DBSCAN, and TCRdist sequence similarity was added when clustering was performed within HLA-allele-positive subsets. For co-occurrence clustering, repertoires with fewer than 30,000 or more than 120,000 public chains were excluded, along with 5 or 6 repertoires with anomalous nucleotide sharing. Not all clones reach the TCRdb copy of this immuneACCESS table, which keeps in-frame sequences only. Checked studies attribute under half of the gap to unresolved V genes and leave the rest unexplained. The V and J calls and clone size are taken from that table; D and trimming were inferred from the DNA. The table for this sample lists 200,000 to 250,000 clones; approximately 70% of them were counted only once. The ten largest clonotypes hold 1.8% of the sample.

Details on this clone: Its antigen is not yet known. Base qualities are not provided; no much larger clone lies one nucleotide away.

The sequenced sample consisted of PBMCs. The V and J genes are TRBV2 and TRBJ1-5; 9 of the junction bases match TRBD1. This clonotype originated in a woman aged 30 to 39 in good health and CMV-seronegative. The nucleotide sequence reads TGTGCTGAGGGACAGGGAGACAATCAGCCCCAGCATTTT. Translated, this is CAEGQGDNQPQHF.